These T cell receptor beta chains were read from a single sample in a study of T-cell reconstitution after alpha-beta-depleted transplantation in children. TCRdb fed the PCR reads into MiXCR, producing one record per CDR3 protein. This sample has 500,000 to 600,000 distinct CDR3 sequences, with about 31% found just once. The source was PBMCs from the stem cell graft donor, collected from the stem cell graft. The receptor source for this set is a human donor who donated a stem cell graft to a child with aplastic anemia. Each CDR3 is given with its conserved first and last residue. D genes are given only for firm matches. Only part of the rows carry a size: once, few, many, or a class if the clone is expanded.

V	size	D	J	DNA	CDR3
TRBV11-2	.	.	TRBJ2-3	TGTGCCAGCAGCTTAGGGGGCGGGGGCCATACGCAGTATTTT	CASSLGGGGHTQYF
TRBV6-1	few	TRBD1	TRBJ2-7	TGTGCCAGCAGTGGGGGACAGCTCTCCTACGAGCAGTACTTC	CASSGGQLSYEQYF
TRBV5-1	few	TRBD2	TRBJ2-5	TGCGCCAGCAGAAACCTAGCGGGACCCGAGACCCAGTACTTC	CASRNLAGPETQYF
TRBV19	few	.	TRBJ1-1	TGTGCCAGTAGTATGGTTCGGGGGAACACTGAAGCTTTCTTT	CASSMVRGNTEAFF
TRBV2	.	.	TRBJ2-2	TGTGCCAGCACCGCCCTTCGGTCCGGGGAGCTGTTTTTT	CASTALRSGELFF
TRBV7-9	.	.	TRBJ2-1	TGTGCCAGCAGCCAAGAGGGATTATACAATGAGCAGTTCTTC	CASSQEGLYNEQFF
TRBV4-3	.	.	TRBJ1-2	TGCGCCAGCAGCCAAGATGAACTAGGGGCAGGACGCTATGGCTACACCTTC	CASSQDELGAGRYGYTF
TRBV6-5	.	.	TRBJ2-3	TGTGCCAGCAGTTACTCGTCGACTGCACGGGCGCAGTATTTT	CASSYSSTARAQYF
TRBV19	.	.	TRBJ2-1	TGTGCCAGTAGTGGGGATATGACTCAGGGTGACAATGAGCAGTTCTTC	CASSGDMTQGDNEQFF
TRBV28	few	.	TRBJ2-3	TGTGCCAGCAGCGAAACAGGGAGCACAGATACGCAGTATTTT	CASSETGSTDTQYF
TRBV30	.	.	TRBJ1-4	TGTGCCTGGAGTGTACCAGGTATTACCAAAAAACTGTTTTTT	CAWSVPGITKKLFF
TRBV29-1	once	.	TRBJ1-4	TGCAGCGTTGGCAGGGAAAGAGGTGAAAAACTGTTTTTT	CSVGRERGEKLFF
TRBV18	.	.	TRBJ2-3	TGTGCCAGCTCATCAGACAGCACAGATACGCAGTATTTT	CASSSDSTDTQYF
TRBV11-3	.	TRBD1	TRBJ2-2	TGTGCCAGCAGCCCATCGACAGGGGGCCCGAGGACCGGGGAGCTGTTTTTT	CASSPSTGGPRTGELFF
TRBV7-2	.	TRBD2	TRBJ2-2	TGTGCCAGCAGCGGGCAGACGGGACTAGCGGGGGGGGAGCTGTTTTTT	CASSGQTGLAGGELFF
TRBV27	.	.	TRBJ2-5	TGTGCCAGCACGCCCAGGGCGGGCGGTCGAGAGACCCAGTACTTC	CASTPRAGGRETQYF
TRBV14	.	.	TRBJ1-2	TGTGCCAGCAGCCAAGTCCCGGGGGCGGCCTATGGCTACACCTTC	CASSQVPGAAYGYTF
TRBV10-3	.	.	TRBJ2-1	TGTGCCATCAGTGAGGGTCCAGGGAGTAATGAGCAGTTCTTC	CAISEGPGSNEQFF
TRBV14	.	.	TRBJ2-5	TGTGCCAGCAGCCTCAAAACCGGGGCGAGGAAGTACTTC	CASSLKTGARKYF
TRBV4-3	few	.	TRBJ2-1	TGCGCCAGCAGCCAAGATCGGGCAGGCAATGAGCAGTTCTTC	CASSQDRAGNEQFF
TRBV19	.	.	TRBJ1-1	TGTGCCAGTAGTATACCCAGGCAGAACACTGAAGCTTTCTTT	CASSIPRQNTEAFF
TRBV25-1	few	TRBD1	TRBJ1-6	TGTGCCAGCCATGACAGGGCCGGGATCGGTTCACCCCTCCACTTT	CASHDRAGIGSPLHF
TRBV10-2	.	.	TRBJ1-1	TGCGCCAGCAGTGGAGTAGGCAGGGTAGGCACTGAAGCTTTCTTT	CASSGVGRVGTEAFF
TRBV29-1	.	.	TRBJ1-3	TGCAGCGTTGATTCCAGTGCTGGAAACACCATATATTTT	CSVDSSAGNTIYF
TRBV20-1	.	.	TRBJ1-2	TGCAGTGCTCTCGGGGGGCGCGATGGCTACACCTTC	CSALGGRDGYTF
TRBV11-2	few	.	TRBJ2-7	TGTGCCAGCAGTTTTATTCCGACCTACGAGCAGTACTTC	CASSFIPTYEQYF
TRBV29-1	.	.	TRBJ2-1	TGCAGCGTTGAGGGCCGGTCTCGAGGGCACAATGAGCAGTTCTTC	CSVEGRSRGHNEQFF
TRBV13	once	.	TRBJ1-5	TGTGCCAGCAGCTTAGCCCCGAGTCGGAGCAATCAGCCCCAGCATTTT	CASSLAPSRSNQPQHF
TRBV9	.	.	TRBJ1-1	TGTGCCAGCAGCGTAGTGGGCAGAGCCATGAACACTGAAGCTTTCTTT	CASSVVGRAMNTEAFF
TRBV18	.	.	TRBJ2-3	TGTGCCAGCTCACCTCTCGGAGGGGTGGCGGAGGCTAGCACAGATACGCAGTATTTT	CASSPLGGVAEASTDTQYF
TRBV12-5	.	TRBD1	TRBJ1-1	TGTGCTAGTGGTTTGGTACAGACAGGGCGGGTAGACACTGAAGCTTTCTTT	CASGLVQTGRVDTEAFF
TRBV7-2	few	.	TRBJ1-6	TGTGCCAGCAGCTTAGGTGGGGGGACTAATTCACCCCTCCACTTT	CASSLGGGTNSPLHF
TRBV20-1	few	TRBD1	TRBJ2-1	TGCAGTGCTAGATTGGACAGGGGAACCTACAATGAGCAGTTCTTC	CSARLDRGTYNEQFF
TRBV7-2	few	TRBD2	TRBJ2-1	TGTGCCAGCAGCGAACCCTCTAGCGGGAGGGCCAATGAGCAGTTCTTC	CASSEPSSGRANEQFF
TRBV7-2	few	TRBD2	TRBJ2-1	TGTGCCAGCAGCGCCCCAAGACTAGCTAGTGAGCAGTTCTTC	CASSAPRLASEQFF
TRBV11-1	.	TRBD2	TRBJ2-1	TGTGCCAGCAGCTTAGCGGGGCTAGCGGGAGGGCCAAGGAATGAGCAGTTCTTC	CASSLAGLAGGPRNEQFF
TRBV27	few	.	TRBJ2-7	TGTGCCAGCACCTCAGCCGGGACGCCTGACGAGCAGTACTTC	CASTSAGTPDEQYF
TRBV28	few	TRBD1	TRBJ2-7	TGTGCCAGCAGTCACCACGCGACAGGGGCCGACGAGCAGTACTTC	CASSHHATGADEQYF
TRBV12-3/TRBV12-4	.	.	TRBJ2-1	TGTGCCAGCAGTTTAAAGGTGGGACCCTCCTACAATGAGCAGTTCTTC	CASSLKVGPSYNEQFF
TRBV6-4	.	TRBD1	TRBJ1-2	TGTGCCAGCACCCCGGGACAGGGAAGGGTGCTCTATGGCTACACCTTC	CASTPGQGRVLYGYTF
TRBV6-5	few	TRBD1	TRBJ1-1	TGTGCCAGCAGCCAGGGACAGCCTGAAGCTTTCTTT	CASSQGQPEAFF
TRBV10-3	few	.	TRBJ2-7	TGTGCCATCAGTGAATTCACCGACGAGCAGTACTTC	CAISEFTDEQYF
TRBV18	.	TRBD2	TRBJ2-3	TGTGCCAGCTCAGGACTAGGATCAGATACGCAGTATTTT	CASSGLGSDTQYF